Following are 3 T cell receptor beta chains from one sample sequenced in a study of identical twins. A single record per CDR3 protein comes from TCRdb applying MiXCR to the 5' RACE reads. The repertoire holds approximately 210,000 distinct CDR3 sequences, with 6.5% as singletons. This same sample was also part of a study on T cells expressing NK-cell markers.

Material: CD8+ T cells sorted from blood. These receptors were taken from a woman in her late teens or twenties in good health.

The genes are TRBV5-1 and TRBJ2-1; D could derive from TRBD1 or TRBD2 (5 bases each). This CDR3 is built from 14 residues. Trimming stripped 4 bases from V and 6 bases from J, with 14 bases between. Looked up from germline, CDR1 is SGHRS and CDR2 is YFSETQ. Written as DNA, the CDR3 is TGCGCCAGCAGCCTCAACCCGGGGCCCAATGAGCAGTTCTTC. Amino acids: CASSLNPGPNEQFF.

This clonotype turned up a few times. The gene calls are TRBV7-9 and TRBJ2-1; no clear D gene. Germline loops: CDR1 SEHNR, CDR2 FQNEAQ (reference sequence). The CDR3 totals 16 residues. V lost 1 base to trimming and J lost 6 bases, with 16 bases between them. The CDR3 bases are TGTGCCAGCAGCTTAGGCCCGTCGACCACCAGCAATGAGCAGTTCTTC. It specifies CASSLGPSTTSNEQFF.

This chain connects TRBV5-1 to TRBJ2-3, with a tentative D call TRBD1 (5 bases). The germline V and J ends were trimmed by 3 bases and 0 bases, with 20 bases remaining between them. CDR1 and CDR2 (germline): SGHRS, YFSETQ. The CDR3 contains 18 residues. CDR3 residues: CASSSQDPIRDSTDTQYF. As DNA, the CDR3 is TGCGCCAGCAGCTCGCAAGATCCGATCAGGGATAGCACAGATACGCAGTATTTT. The full variable domain, with the rest looked up from reference TRBV5-1 and TRBJ2-3, is KAGVTQTPRYLIKTRGQQVTLSCSPISGHRSVSWYQQTPGQGLQFLFEYFSETQRNKGNFPGRFSGRQFSNSRSEMNVSTLELGDSALYLCASSSQDPIRDSTDTQYFGPGTRLTVL.